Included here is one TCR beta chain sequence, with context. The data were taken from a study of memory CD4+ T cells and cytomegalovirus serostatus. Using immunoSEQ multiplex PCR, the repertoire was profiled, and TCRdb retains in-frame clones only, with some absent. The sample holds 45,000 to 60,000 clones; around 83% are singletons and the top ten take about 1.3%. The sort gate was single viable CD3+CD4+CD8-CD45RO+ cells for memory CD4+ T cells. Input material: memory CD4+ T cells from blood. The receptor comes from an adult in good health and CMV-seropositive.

CDR3 region: CASSLTGDPNYGYTF. CDR3 DNA: TGTGCCAGCTCACTAACAGGGGATCCTAACTATGGCTACACCTTC. The chain couples TRBV18 to TRBJ1-2; 7 nucleotides match TRBD1. Germline trimming cut 4 bases from V and 0 bases from J; bases unmatched to any gene: 5. The CDR3 length is 15 residues. Germline CDR1 reads KGHSH; CDR2 reads LQKENI.